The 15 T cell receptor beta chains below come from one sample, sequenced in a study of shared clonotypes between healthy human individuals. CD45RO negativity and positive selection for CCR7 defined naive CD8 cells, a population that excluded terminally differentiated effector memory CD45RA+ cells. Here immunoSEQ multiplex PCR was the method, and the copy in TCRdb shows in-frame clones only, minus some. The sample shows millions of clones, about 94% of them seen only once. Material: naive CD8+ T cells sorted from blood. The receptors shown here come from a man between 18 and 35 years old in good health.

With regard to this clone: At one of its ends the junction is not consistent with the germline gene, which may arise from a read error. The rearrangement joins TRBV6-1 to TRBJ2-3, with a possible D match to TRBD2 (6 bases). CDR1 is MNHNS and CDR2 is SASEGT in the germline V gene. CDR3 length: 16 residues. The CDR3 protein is CASSEDLGTSTDTQYF. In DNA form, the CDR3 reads TGTGCCAGCAGCGAAGATCTGGGGACTAGCACAGATACGCAGTATTTT.

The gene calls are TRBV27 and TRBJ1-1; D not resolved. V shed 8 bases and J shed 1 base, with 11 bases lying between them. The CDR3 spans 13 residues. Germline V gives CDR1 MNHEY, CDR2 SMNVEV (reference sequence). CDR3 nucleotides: TGTGCCAGCCACGTTGGTAGGAACACTGAAGCTTTCTTT. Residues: CASHVGRNTEAFF.

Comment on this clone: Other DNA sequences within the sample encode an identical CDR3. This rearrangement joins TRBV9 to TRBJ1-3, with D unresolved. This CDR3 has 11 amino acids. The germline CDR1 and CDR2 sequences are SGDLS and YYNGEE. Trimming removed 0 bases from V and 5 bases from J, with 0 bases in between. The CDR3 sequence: CASSVGNTIYF. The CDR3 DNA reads TGTGCCAGCAGCGTAGGAAACACCATATATTTT.

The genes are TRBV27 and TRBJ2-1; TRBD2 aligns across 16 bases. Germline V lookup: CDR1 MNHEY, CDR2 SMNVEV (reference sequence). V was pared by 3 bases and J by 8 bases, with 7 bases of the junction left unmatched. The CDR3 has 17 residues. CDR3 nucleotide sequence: TGTGCCAGCAGTTTGCCGGGACTAGCGGGAGGGCCCTATGAGCAGTTCTTC. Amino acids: CASSLPGLAGGPYEQFF.

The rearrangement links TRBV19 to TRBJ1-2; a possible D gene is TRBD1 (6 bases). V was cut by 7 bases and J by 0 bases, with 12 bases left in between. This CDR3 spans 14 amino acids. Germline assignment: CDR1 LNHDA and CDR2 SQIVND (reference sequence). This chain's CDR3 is CASTPQGSNYGYTF. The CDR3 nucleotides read TGTGCCAGTACCCCACAGGGATCTAACTATGGCTACACCTTC.

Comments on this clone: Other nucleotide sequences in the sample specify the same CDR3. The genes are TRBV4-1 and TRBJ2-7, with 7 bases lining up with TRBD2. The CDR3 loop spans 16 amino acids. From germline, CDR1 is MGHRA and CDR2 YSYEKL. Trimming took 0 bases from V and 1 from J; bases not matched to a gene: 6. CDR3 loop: CASSQDQSGGSYEQYF. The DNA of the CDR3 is TGCGCCAGCAGCCAAGATCAATCGGGGGGATCCTACGAGCAGTACTTC.

CDR3 in amino acids: CASSPDPQGGDYEQYF. The CDR3 nucleotides are TGCGCCAGCAGCCCTGACCCTCAGGGGGGGGACTACGAGCAGTACTTC. V usage is TRBV4-3 and J usage is TRBJ2-7, with D perhaps TRBD1 or TRBD2 (7 bases each). The CDR3 is made up of 16 amino acids. The germline gives CDR1 LGHNA, CDR2 YSLEER. Between the trimmed V and J ends, which lost 4 bases and 3 bases, there was a span of 19 bases.

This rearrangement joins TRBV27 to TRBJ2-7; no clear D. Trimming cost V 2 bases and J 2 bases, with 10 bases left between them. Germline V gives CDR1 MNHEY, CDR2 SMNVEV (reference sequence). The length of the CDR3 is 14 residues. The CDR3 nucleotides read TGTGCCAGCAGTTTAGGCATTTCAGCCTACGAGCAGTACTTC. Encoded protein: CASSLGISAYEQYF.

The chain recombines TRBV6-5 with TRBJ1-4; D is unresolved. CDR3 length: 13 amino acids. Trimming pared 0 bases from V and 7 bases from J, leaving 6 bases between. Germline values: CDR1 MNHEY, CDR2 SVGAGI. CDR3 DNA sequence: TGTGCCAGCAGTTACTCGGGGAGTGAAAAACTGTTTTTT. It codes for CASSYSGSEKLFF.

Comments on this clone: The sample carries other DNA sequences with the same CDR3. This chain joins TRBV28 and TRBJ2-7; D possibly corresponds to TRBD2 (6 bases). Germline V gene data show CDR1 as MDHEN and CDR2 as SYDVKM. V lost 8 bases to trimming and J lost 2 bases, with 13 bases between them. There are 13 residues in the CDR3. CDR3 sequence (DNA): TGTGCCAGCTCCTCCACGGGGGCCTACGAGCAGTACTTC. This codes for CASSSTGAYEQYF.

The CDR3 nucleotides are TGCGCCAGCAGCTTGGGCACGGTCCCGGAGACCCAGTACTTC. Translation: CASSLGTVPETQYF. The genes are TRBV5-1 and TRBJ2-5; D remains ambiguous. The V end lost 0 bases, the J end lost 5 bases, and 11 bases lay between the germline ends. The CDR3 is 14 residues long. CDR1 SGHRS and CDR2 YFSETQ come from the germline V gene.

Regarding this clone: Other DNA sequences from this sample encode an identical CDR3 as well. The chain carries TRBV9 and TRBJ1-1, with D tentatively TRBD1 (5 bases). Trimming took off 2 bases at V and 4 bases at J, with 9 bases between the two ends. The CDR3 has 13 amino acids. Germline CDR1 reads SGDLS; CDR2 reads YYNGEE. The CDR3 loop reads CASSVMGGTEAFF. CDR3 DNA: TGTGCCAGCAGCGTTATGGGGGGCACTGAAGCTTTCTTT.

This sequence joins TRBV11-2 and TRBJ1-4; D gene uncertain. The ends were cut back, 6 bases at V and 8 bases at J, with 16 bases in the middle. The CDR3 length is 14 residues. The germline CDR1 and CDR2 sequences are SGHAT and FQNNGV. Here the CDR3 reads CASRAGRLGEKLFF. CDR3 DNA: TGTGCCAGCAGAGCCGGTCGCTTGGGCGAAAAACTGTTTTTT.

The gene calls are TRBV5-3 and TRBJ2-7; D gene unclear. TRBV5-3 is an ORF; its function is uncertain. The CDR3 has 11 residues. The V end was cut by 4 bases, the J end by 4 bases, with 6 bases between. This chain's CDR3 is CARSQIYEQYF. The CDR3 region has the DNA TGTGCCAGAAGCCAAATATACGAGCAGTACTTC.

In nucleotides, the CDR3 is TGTGCCAGCAGCGCTCTAGCGGGGGGTTTCGAGACCCAGTACTTC. The encoded protein is CASSALAGGFETQYF. This chain connects TRBV5-6 to TRBJ2-5, with TRBD2 matching over 11 bases. CDR1 and CDR2 from the germline V gene are SGHDT and YYEEEE. V shed 4 bases and J 5 bases; nucleotides not matched to a gene: 7. CDR3 length equals 15 residues.